A selection of T cell receptor beta chains follows, all from one sample in a study of blood T cell repertoires in COVID-19. Measured with immunoSEQ multiplex PCR; TCRdb has only the in-frame clones, and not every one. The table includes roughly 100,000 clones, approximately 80% detected once. Sequences were obtained from peripheral blood. Receptors were obtained from a man between 60 and 70 years old with active or convalescent COVID-19. The CDR3 runs from the conserved cysteine through the conserved F or W. The D gene is left open where the match is weak.

v_call	d_call	cdr3_aa
TRBV5-1	-	CASSLGTPSTDTQYF
TRBV20-1	-	CSASMGRGGIYGYTF
TRBV19	-	CASSLRDSQLNEQYF
TRBV19	-	CASSIGGTSEAFF
TRBV2	-	CASRYRGNYGYTF
TRBV29-1	-	CSVASSGANVLTF
TRBV21-1	-	CARGGVRHGLEGQYF
TRBV5-1	TRBD2	CASSWNPTSGNPNTGELFF
TRBV28	TRBD2	CASRKGTSRADEQFF
TRBV24-1	TRBD2	CATSDRPGTSGRVGEQFF
TRBV6-5	TRBD1	CASSPIQGGTYEQYF
TRBV12-3/TRBV12-4	-	CASGPGLYNEQFF
TRBV6-6	TRBD1	CASSPSGTGLSPLHF
TRBV28	TRBD2	CASTGLAGVSETQYF
TRBV7-6	-	CASSLGQGNTGELFF
TRBV13	TRBD2	CASSPKLARSYNEQFF
TRBV5-6	-	CASSLKTRGGQPQHF
TRBV27	-	CATWPLFSYNEQFF